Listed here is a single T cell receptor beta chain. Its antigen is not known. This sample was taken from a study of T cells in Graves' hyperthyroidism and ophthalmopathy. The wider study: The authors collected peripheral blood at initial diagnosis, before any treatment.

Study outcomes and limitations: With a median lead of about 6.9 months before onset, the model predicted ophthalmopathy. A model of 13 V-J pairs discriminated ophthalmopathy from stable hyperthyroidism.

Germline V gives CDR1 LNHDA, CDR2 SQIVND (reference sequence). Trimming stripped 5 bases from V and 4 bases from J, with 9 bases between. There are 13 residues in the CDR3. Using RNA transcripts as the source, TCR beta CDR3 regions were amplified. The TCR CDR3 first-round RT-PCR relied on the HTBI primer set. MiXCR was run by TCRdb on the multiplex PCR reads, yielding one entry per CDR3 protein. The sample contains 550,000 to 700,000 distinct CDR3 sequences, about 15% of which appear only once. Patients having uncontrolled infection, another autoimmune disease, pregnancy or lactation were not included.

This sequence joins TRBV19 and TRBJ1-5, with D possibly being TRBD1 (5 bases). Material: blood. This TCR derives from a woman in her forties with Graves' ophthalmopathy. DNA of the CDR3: TGTGCCAGTAGTGCCCAGGGTAATCAGCCCCAGCATTTT. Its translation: CASSAQGNQPQHF.